This T cell receptor beta chain was recorded in a study of blood T cells in healthy people across ages. Whole-study results and caveats: Versus aged donors, long-lived donors had higher diversity and more naive CD4+ cells. Measured against age, TCR beta diversity per million T cells decreased in a roughly linear manner.

About this clonotype itself: Its antigen is unidentified.

Together with a sample-barcoded 5' primer, a J-beta primer mix was included in a second PCR lasting roughly 6 to 12 cycles. TCRdb redid the calling of the 5' RACE reads with MiXCR, one entry per CDR3 protein. The sample holds about 570,000 distinct CDR3 sequences; about 27% are singletons and the top ten take 3% to 4%. Trimming shortened V by 2 bases and J by 4 bases, and 9 bases separated the two germline ends. Germline V CDR1 and CDR2: MDHEN, SYDVKM. The CDR3 length is 14 residues. These records were also assigned to another study, of T cells of mothers and their children. That report notes: Every mother produced more than 9.5 million TCR beta CDR3 reads, whereas every child provided several million.

The clonotype originates from a boy aged 2 to 9 in good health. The chain combines TRBV28 with TRBJ1-3, with D perhaps matching TRBD1 (5 bases). The sample taken for sequencing was blood. CDR3 in amino acids: CASSLGDLGNTIYF. CDR3 in DNA: TGTGCCAGCAGTTTAGGGGACCTCGGAAACACCATATATTTT.